These 21 T cell receptor beta chains came from one sample sequenced in a study of graft-versus-host responses after intestinal transplantation. Antigen specificity for these receptors is unknown. TCRdb keeps only in-frame clones here, not all; method: immunoSEQ multiplex PCR. Seen here are about 59,000 clones, 90% to 95% observed once, and the top ten hold 0.38%. The sample here was unstimulated CD4+ T cells sorted from spleen or lymph node cells, taken before transplant. The source of these receptors is a human donor who was the organ donor for an intestinal transplant.

Only a few counts were recorded for this clone. The junction and the germline gene differ at one end; a read error may be behind it. This chain connects TRBV7-9 to TRBJ1-2, with 8 bases identical to TRBD1. Germline CDR1 reads SEHNR; CDR2 reads FQNEAQ (reference sequence). The CDR3 runs to 15 residues. The CDR3 loop is CANSLARGQGAGYTF. In DNA, the CDR3 is TGTGCCAACAGCTTGGCCCGGGGGCAGGGGGCCGGCTACACCTTC.

V and J are TRBV5-1 and TRBJ2-5, with 7 bases aligning to TRBD1. V lost 2 bases and J lost 3; bases outside the gene matches: 7. Per the germline V gene, CDR1 is SGHRS and CDR2 is YFSETQ. The CDR3 is 15 residues long. The CDR3 DNA sequence: TGCGCCAGCAGCTTTGGCAGGGGGATTGAAGAGACCCAGTACTTC. Translation gives CASSFGRGIEETQYF.

The V and J genes are TRBV15 and TRBJ1-1; D not certain. Germline loops: CDR1 LNHNV, CDR2 YYDKDF (reference sequence). Between the trimmed V and J ends, which lost 0 bases and 1 base, there was a span of 12 bases. The CDR3 has 16 amino acids. DNA of the CDR3: TGTGCCACCAGCAGAGATGGCGGGGAAGGGAACACTGAAGCTTTCTTT. It encodes CATSRDGGEGNTEAFF.

The CDR3 DNA reads as TGTGCCAGTAGCCCAGGTCCTGGAAACACCATATATTTT. Encoded protein: CASSPGPGNTIYF. The rearrangement uses TRBV19 and TRBJ1-3; D remains ambiguous. The CDR3 totals 13 residues. Germline CDR1 LNHDA, CDR2 SQIVND (reference sequence). V lost 6 bases and J lost 2, with 8 bases in between.

The V and J genes are TRBV6-6 and TRBJ2-1, with 8 bases identical to TRBD1. CDR3 size: 16 residues. CDR1 is MNHNY and CDR2 is SVGAGI in the germline V gene (reference sequence). V lost 5 bases to trimming and J lost 0 bases; unmatched junction nucleotides: 6. The CDR3 spells CASSPRTGSSYNEQFF. CDR3 nucleotide sequence: TGTGCCAGCAGTCCCAGGACAGGGAGCTCCTACAATGAGCAGTTCTTC.

This chain links TRBV7-6 with TRBJ2-2; TRBD1 agrees at 8 bases. Trimming cost V 5 bases and J 2 bases; bases outside gene matches: 10. Germline V gene lookup returns CDR1 SGHVS and CDR2 FNYEAQ. The CDR3 sequence is 17 residues long. CDR3 sequence: CASSHAPDRENTGELFF. As DNA, the CDR3 is TGTGCCAGCAGCCATGCCCCGGACAGGGAAAACACCGGGGAGCTGTTTTTT.

The CDR3 DNA reads TGTGCCAGCAGCGTCACGTCGGAGCCCCCGGAGCAGTACTTC. It translates to CASSVTSEPPEQYF. This chain joins TRBV9 and TRBJ2-7; D is uncertain. CDR1 SGDLS and CDR2 YYNGEE come from the germline V gene. Trimming cost V 2 bases and J 7 bases, with 16 bases left between them. This CDR3 contains 14 residues.

The rearrangement links TRBV19 to TRBJ1-3; tentatively, D is TRBD1 (5 bases). Germline values: CDR1 LNHDA, CDR2 SQIVND (reference sequence). This CDR3 is built from 15 residues. The ends were cut back, 10 bases at V and 7 bases at J, with 23 bases in the middle. The CDR3 nucleotides are TGTGCCACTTCACTGGACACACCGGGGACGAACACCATATATTTT. Translation: CATSLDTPGTNTIYF.

The genes are TRBV5-1 and TRBJ1-2, with 7 bases that match TRBD1. CDR1 and CDR2 from the germline V gene are SGHRS and YFSETQ. The CDR3 sequence is 14 residues long. Trimming cost V 7 bases and J 3 bases; bases outside gene matches: 9. CDR3 sequence reads: CASGAGGKDYGYTF. As DNA, the CDR3 is TGCGCCAGCGGGGCAGGGGGTAAAGACTATGGCTACACCTTC.

The chain is built from TRBV5-6 and TRBJ1-5; 11 nucleotides line up with TRBD1. V lost 4 bases to trimming and J lost 4 bases; unmatched junction nucleotides: 4. The CDR3 extends over 15 amino acids. Germline lookup yields CDR1 SGHDT and CDR2 YYEEEE. This chain's CDR3 is CASSVRDRGNQPQHF. For the CDR3, the DNA is TGTGCCAGCAGCGTCCGGGACAGGGGGAATCAGCCCCAGCATTTT.

V usage is TRBV5-1 and J usage is TRBJ2-5, with TRBD1 matching over 7 bases. The CDR3 consists of 13 residues. The V gene end was trimmed by 6 bases and the J gene end by 11 bases; junction bases not matched to a gene: 13. From germline, CDR1 is SGHRS and CDR2 YFSETQ. The CDR3 is CASTRDSSYGQYF. For the CDR3, the DNA is TGCGCCAGCACCCGGGACAGCTCCTACGGGCAGTACTTC.

The chain links TRBV30 to TRBJ2-2; a weak D match, TRBD2 (7 bases). The CDR3 totals 14 residues. CDR1 and CDR2 from the germline V gene are GTSNPN and SVGIG (reference sequence). Written as DNA, the CDR3 is TGTGCAACCAGCGGGACAAGGATCACCGGGGAGCTGTTTTTT. This encodes CATSGTRITGELFF.

V is TRBV19 and J is TRBJ2-2, with 8 positions matching TRBD1. The V gene's germline CDR1 is LNHDA and CDR2 SQIVND (reference sequence). V gave up 6 bases and J gave up 0 bases; unmatched junction bases: 9. CDR3 length: 17 residues. The CDR3 is CASSRQGKYANTGELFF. The DNA of the CDR3 is TGTGCCAGTAGCCGACAGGGGAAATACGCGAACACCGGGGAGCTGTTTTTT.

The chain employs TRBV7-8 and TRBJ1-3; D is unclear. V lost 5 bases to trimming and J lost 7 bases, with 12 bases between them. The CDR3 totals 13 residues. Germline V lookup: CDR1 SGHVS, CDR2 FQNEAQ. In nucleotides, the CDR3 is TGTGCCAGCAGCCCCCGGGTAGGCAACACCATATATTTT. Its protein is CASSPRVGNTIYF.

CDR3 nucleotides: TGTGCCAGCAGCGGTTCTAGCGGGGGGGCCGGGGAGCTGTTTTTT. This sequence encodes CASSGSSGGAGELFF. This chain connects TRBV11-2 to TRBJ2-2; 12 bases agree with TRBD2. CDR3 length: 15 amino acids. V lost 5 bases, J lost 6 bases, and 4 bases stayed unmatched. Germline V CDR1 and CDR2: SGHAT, FQNNGV.

The chain is built from TRBV18 and TRBJ2-3; D is unclear. The V gene lost 3 bases and the J gene lost 4 bases, with 5 bases spanning the gap. The germline V gene encodes CDR1 KGHSH and CDR2 LQKENI. The CDR3 loop spans 12 amino acids. CDR3 sequence (DNA): TGTGCCAGCTCACCTCAAGCAGATACGCAGTATTTT. It specifies CASSPQADTQYF. Full variable domain (missing parts from reference TRBV18 and TRBJ2-3): NAGVMQNPRHLVRRRGQEARLRCSPMKGHSHVYWYRQLPEEGLKFMVYLQKENIIDESGMPKERFSAEFPKEGPSILRIQQVVRGDSAAYFCASSPQADTQYFGPGTRLTVL.

This sequence joins TRBV18 and TRBJ2-3; TRBD2 aligns across 8 bases. From germline, CDR1 is KGHSH and CDR2 LQKENI. The V and J ends lost 3 bases and 2 bases, in that order; junction bases with no gene match: 13. The CDR3 consists of 18 residues. CDR3 in DNA: TGTGCCAGCTCACCCGGGACTAGAATTGGGGAGAACACAGATACGCAGTATTTT. The encoded protein is CASSPGTRIGENTDTQYF.

The V and J genes are TRBV27 and TRBJ2-7; TRBD2 might be the D (5 bases). Germline V lookup: CDR1 MNHEY, CDR2 SMNVEV (reference sequence). V was trimmed by 5 bases and J by 0 bases, leaving 17 bases between them. The CDR3 is 16 residues long. The CDR3 loop reads CASSLPGLQSSYEQYF. Written as DNA, the CDR3 is TGTGCCAGCAGTCTGCCAGGACTCCAAAGCTCCTACGAGCAGTACTTC.

The chain combines TRBV6-5 with TRBJ1-2; a weak D match, TRBD1 (5 bases). Deletions cut 6 bases from V and 0 bases from J, with 14 bases between. This CDR3 is 15 amino acids long. Germline CDR1 MNHEY, CDR2 SVGAGI. Here the CDR3 reads CASRGTGHANYGYTF. The CDR3 bases are TGTGCCAGCAGGGGAACAGGTCACGCTAACTATGGCTACACCTTC.

The V and J genes are TRBV19 and TRBJ2-7; no clear D gene. The CDR3 spans 14 residues. The V and J ends lost 4 bases and 4 bases respectively, with 14 bases between them. The germline V gene has CDR1 LNHDA and CDR2 SQIVND (reference sequence). This CDR3 reads CASSTTWASYEQYF. The CDR3 DNA reads TGTGCCAGTAGTACTACCTGGGCTTCATACGAGCAGTACTTC.

V is TRBV18 and J is TRBJ2-1; D not resolved. The germline V gene has CDR1 KGHSH and CDR2 LQKENI. Trimming pared 2 bases from V and 0 bases from J, leaving 8 bases between. The CDR3 consists of 15 residues. Here the CDR3 reads CASSPERISYNEQFF. DNA for the CDR3: TGTGCCAGCTCACCAGAAAGGATCTCCTACAATGAGCAGTTCTTC. The full variable domain, with the rest looked up from reference TRBV18 and TRBJ2-1, is NAGVMQNPRHLVRRRGQEARLRCSPMKGHSHVYWYRQLPEEGLKFMVYLQKENIIDESGMPKERFSAEFPKEGPSILRIQQVVRGDSAAYFCASSPERISYNEQFFGPGTRLTVL.